There are a few counts of the clone carrying this TCR beta chain. Its antigen is unidentified. This entry is derived from a study of T-cell reconstitution after alpha-beta-depleted transplantation in children. Study-level findings and limits: Surviving recipient T cells and thymic progenitors produced the high day-60 TCRbeta diversity seen in some patients. Approximately two months post-transplant, alpha-beta T cells reportedly originated from several hundred expanded graft clones. After one year, T-cell counts and TCRbeta diversity mostly came from new T cells.

CDR3 length equals 14 residues. Trimming at V came to 2 bases and at J to 4 bases, leaving 6 bases not matched to a gene. CDR1 is SQVTM and CDR2 is ANQGSEA in the germline V gene. Unique molecular identifiers were incorporated during preparation of the TCRbeta library. Each CDR3 protein gets one entry after TCRdb re-called the PCR reads with MiXCR. Of a few hundred thousand distinct CDR3 sequences listed, approximately 13% are singletons. Sequencing was performed on PBMCs, mostly from graft donor cells, taken 360 days after TCRalphabeta/CD19-depleted stem cell transplant. The chain joins TRBV29-1 to TRBJ2-7; 9 nucleotides match TRBD2. The TCR comes from a male patient under 18 who had a stem cell transplant for acute myeloid leukemia, so the T cells may come from the graft donor. This chain's CDR3 is CSVESREGQYEQYF. CDR3 DNA: TGCAGCGTTGAATCGCGGGAGGGGCAATACGAGCAGTACTTC.